One sample yielded the 28 T cell receptor beta chains listed below, sequenced in a study of blood T cell repertoires in COVID-19. Measured with immunoSEQ multiplex PCR; TCRdb has only the in-frame clones, and not every one. Among about 81,000 clones listed, around 80% were seen once. Sequenced: peripheral blood. The receptors come from a human donor in a cohort sampled during active COVID-19.

This clone was picked up a small number of times. The CDR3 DNA reads TGCGCCAGCAGTGCAGCCCAGGGTCTAGGACAGCCCCAGCATTTT. Translation: CASSAAQGLGQPQHF. The V and J genes are TRBV10-2 and TRBJ1-5; tentatively, D is TRBD1 (5 bases). The CDR3 sequence is 15 residues long. Germline loops: CDR1 WSHSY, CDR2 SAAADI. V shed 4 bases and J shed 7 bases, with 17 bases lying between them.

The chain links TRBV2 to TRBJ1-1, with D uncertain. Germline assignment: CDR1 SNHLY and CDR2 FYNNEI. The CDR3 totals 15 residues. Trimming left V 4 bases short and J 1 base short, with 13 bases between. CDR3 in amino acids: CASSGEALGNTEAFF. CDR3 in DNA: TGTGCCAGCAGTGGCGAGGCCTTGGGGAACACTGAAGCTTTCTTT.

The V call is TRBV19, the J call TRBJ2-2; D might be TRBD1 (6 bases). The V gene lost 8 bases and the J gene lost 5 bases, with 12 bases spanning the gap. CDR1 and CDR2 from the germline V gene are LNHDA and SQIVND (reference sequence). This CDR3 spans 13 amino acids. DNA for the CDR3: TGTGCCAGTCCCCACAGGGTGACCGGGGAGCTGTTTTTT. Protein sequence: CASPHRVTGELFF.

This rearrangement joins TRBV19 to TRBJ1-1; the match to TRBD1 covers 7 bases. The V gene's germline CDR1 is LNHDA and CDR2 SQIVND (reference sequence). This CDR3 spans 13 amino acids. With V trimmed by 6 bases and J by 6 bases, 7 bases remained unmatched. The CDR3 region has the DNA TGTGCCAGTAGACAGACAGGGCGGTCTGAAGCTTTCTTT. Translated: CASRQTGRSEAFF.

This chain uses TRBV6-5 with TRBJ2-5; 10 nucleotides align to TRBD1. The CDR3 extends over 15 amino acids. Germline values: CDR1 MNHEY, CDR2 SVGAGI. The junction had 12 bases not matched to a gene; V was cut back by 7 bases and J by 7 bases. CDR3 residues: CASTAGTGAGGTQYF. CDR3 DNA: TGTGCCAGCACTGCGGGGACAGGGGCAGGGGGGACCCAGTACTTC.

The rearrangement uses TRBV19 and TRBJ2-7; maybe TRBD1 (5 bases). Germline V lookup: CDR1 LNHDA, CDR2 SQIVND (reference sequence). V was pared by 10 bases and J by 2 bases, with 12 bases between. This CDR3 spans 12 amino acids. CDR3 loop: CATRGSTYEQYF. The CDR3, as DNA: TGTGCCACTAGGGGCAGCACCTACGAGCAGTACTTC. The complete variable domain, with remaining parts taken from reference TRBV19 and TRBJ2-7, reads DGGITQSPKYLFRKEGQNVTLSCEQNLNHDAMYWYRQDPGQGLRLIYYSQIVNDFQKGDIAEGYSVSREKKESFPLTVTSAQKNPTAFYLCATRGSTYEQYFGPGTRLTVT.

This sequence joins TRBV5-8 and TRBJ2-7, with TRBD1 matching over 7 bases. The trim removed 0 bases at V and 6 bases at J, leaving 6 bases unmatched. The CDR3 is 14 amino acids. Germline V lookup: CDR1 SGHTS, CDR2 YDEGEE. CDR3 region: CASSLVLTGVEQYF. CDR3 DNA: TGTGCCAGCAGCTTGGTCCTTACAGGGGTCGAGCAGTACTTC.

The rearrangement joins TRBV11-3 to TRBJ2-7, with a tentative D call TRBD2 (5 bases). The V and J ends lost 2 bases and 2 bases respectively, with 10 bases between them. The CDR3 covers 14 residues. Germline V gene sequence: CDR1 SGHNT, CDR2 YENEEA. The CDR3 DNA reads TGTGCCAGCAGCTTATCGGACGGGACCTACGAGCAGTACTTC. This codes for CASSLSDGTYEQYF.

V is TRBV3-1 (or the pseudogene TRBV3-2) and J is TRBJ1-1; D gene unclear. The CDR3 runs to 12 residues. V was pared by 3 bases and J by 3 bases, with 5 bases between. CDR1 LGHDT and CDR2 YNNKEL come from the germline V gene (reference sequence). Written as DNA, the CDR3 is TGTGCCAGCAGCCATCTTGACACTGAAGCTTTCTTT. It is translated as CASSHLDTEAFF.

The V call is TRBV29-1, the J call TRBJ1-2; D remains unclear. Germline CDR1 SQVTM, CDR2 ANQGSEA. The CDR3 runs to 12 residues. V lost 1 base to trimming and J lost 5 bases, with 8 bases between them. CDR3 DNA: TGCAGCGTTGAAGTAGGGAGTTATGGCTACACCTTC. This sequence encodes CSVEVGSYGYTF.

This clone was counted once. The chain is built from TRBV4-2 and TRBJ2-5, with D perhaps matching TRBD2 (6 bases). Trimming removed 1 base from V and 4 bases from J, with 13 bases in between. CDR1 is LGHNA and CDR2 is YNFKEQ in the germline V gene. The CDR3 runs 15 residues. The CDR3 loop is CASSQVVGGGETQYF. For the CDR3, the DNA is TGTGCCAGCAGCCAAGTCGTGGGGGGTGGAGAGACCCAGTACTTC.

The genes are TRBV7-8 and TRBJ1-3; TRBD1 matches at 7 bases. CDR3 size: 15 residues. Losses at the gene ends were 4 bases for V and 4 bases for J; bases not matched to a gene: 7. The germline V gene has CDR1 SGHVS and CDR2 FQNEAQ. This chain's CDR3 is CASSSTDRAGNTIYF. The CDR3, as DNA: TGTGCCAGCAGCTCTACAGACAGGGCGGGAAACACCATATATTTT.

The chain recombines TRBV6-4 with TRBJ1-6, with a weak D call TRBD1 (5 bases). Trimming pared 0 bases from V and 7 bases from J, leaving 10 bases between. Germline CDR1 and CDR2: MRHNA and SNTAGT. This CDR3 contains 15 residues. CDR3 DNA sequence: TGTGCCAGCAGTGACTCGTGGCAGGGAAATTCACCCCTCCACTTT. Protein product: CASSDSWQGNSPLHF.

V gene TRBV18 combines with J gene TRBJ1-6; the D is unclear. V lost 1 base and J lost 0, with 10 bases in between. The CDR3 loop spans 17 amino acids. Germline V gene data show CDR1 as KGHSH and CDR2 as LQKENI. CDR3 DNA sequence: TGTGCCAGCTCACCACAATTGACATACTCCTATAATTCACCCCTCCACTTT. This sequence encodes CASSPQLTYSYNSPLHF.

This clone was counted a few times. The V and J genes are TRBV10-2 and TRBJ1-6; a possible D gene is TRBD1 (5 bases). V dropped 3 bases and J dropped 6 bases, with 9 bases sitting between them. Looked up from germline, CDR1 is WSHSY and CDR2 is SAAADI. The CDR3 has 14 amino acids. This CDR3 reads CASSDKGPNSPLHF. The CDR3 coding sequence is TGCGCCAGCAGTGATAAGGGGCCTAATTCACCCCTCCACTTT.

V and J are TRBV5-6 and TRBJ2-3; 13 bases are shared with TRBD2. The junction had 5 bases not matched to a gene; V was cut back by 0 bases and J by 7 bases. CDR3 size: 16 residues. Per germline, CDR1 SGHDT and CDR2 YYEEEE. As DNA, the CDR3 is TGTGCCAGCAGCTTGGAGACTAGCGGGGGGTCAAATACGCAGTATTTT. This translates into CASSLETSGGSNTQYF.

J is TRBJ2-7 and V is TRBV6-5; 9 bases align to TRBD1. The germline V gene has CDR1 MNHEY and CDR2 SVGAGI. The CDR3 is 15 residues long. V lost 6 bases to trimming and J lost 3 bases; unmatched junction nucleotides: 9. CDR3 amino acids: CASRLNRGPNYEQYF. The CDR3 DNA reads as TGTGCCAGCAGATTGAACAGGGGGCCGAACTACGAGCAGTACTTC.

The rearrangement joins TRBV4-2 to TRBJ1-5, with D unresolved. Germline CDR1 and CDR2: LGHNA and YNFKEQ. Trimming stripped 0 bases from V and 5 bases from J, with 8 bases between. CDR3 length: 14 residues. The CDR3 region is CASSQDSKDQPQHF. The CDR3 bases are TGTGCCAGCAGCCAAGATAGCAAGGATCAGCCCCAGCATTTT.

This chain links TRBV3-1 (or the pseudogene TRBV3-2) with TRBJ2-7; 7 positions agree with TRBD2. CDR3 length equals 14 residues. Germline V gene data show CDR1 as LGHDT and CDR2 as YNNKEL (reference sequence). Losses at the gene ends were 4 bases for V and 6 bases for J; bases not matched to a gene: 9. CDR3: CASSLGGYKGEQYF. CDR3 in DNA: TGTGCCAGCAGCCTCGGGGGGTATAAGGGCGAGCAGTACTTC.

The rearrangement links TRBV6-4 to TRBJ2-1, with D perhaps matching TRBD2 (6 bases). Germline V gene lookup returns CDR1 MRHNA and CDR2 SNTAGT. V shed 6 bases and J shed 10 bases, with 19 bases lying between them. This CDR3 is 14 amino acids long. The CDR3 DNA follows: TGTGCCAGCAGGGAGGGCGGGGTCCTCGGGGAGCAGTTCTTC. Encoded protein: CASREGGVLGEQFF.

V is TRBV25-1 and J is TRBJ1-1; the D gene is possibly TRBD1 (5 bases). Trimming pared 1 base from V and 1 base from J, leaving 7 bases between. There are 14 residues in the CDR3. Germline loops: CDR1 MGHDK, CDR2 SYGVNS. CDR3 coding DNA: TGTGCCAGCAGTGAATCTCAGGGGAACACTGAAGCTTTCTTT. It specifies CASSESQGNTEAFF.

The rearrangement links TRBV7-9 to TRBJ1-6, with D tentatively TRBD1 (6 bases). Germline V gives CDR1 SEHNR, CDR2 FQNEAQ (reference sequence). The CDR3 runs to 14 residues. Trimming took 2 bases from V and 9 from J, leaving 11 bases between them. The CDR3 loop is CASSLLGGGSPLHF. Here the CDR3 DNA reads TGTGCCAGCAGCTTATTAGGGGGGGGTTCACCCCTCCACTTT.

J is TRBJ1-5 and V is TRBV5-6; 9 bases agree with TRBD1. Germline V lookup: CDR1 SGHDT, CDR2 YYEEEE. J lost 6 bases, V lost 5 bases, and 9 bases had no gene match. The CDR3 contains 15 residues. CDR3 residues: CASSSTGGPSQPQHF. CDR3 DNA: TGTGCCAGCAGTTCAACAGGGGGCCCGTCTCAGCCCCAGCATTTT.

The chain employs TRBV6-5 and TRBJ2-1; 7 bases are shared with TRBD1. The CDR3 totals 14 residues. V shed 0 bases and J 6 bases; nucleotides not matched to a gene: 2. Per germline, CDR1 MNHEY and CDR2 SVGAGI. CDR3 in amino acids: CASSYSGQPNEQFF. CDR3 nucleotides: TGTGCCAGCAGTTACTCGGGACAGCCCAATGAGCAGTTCTTC.

The chain uses TRBV24-1 and TRBJ2-7; 7 bases are shared with TRBD1. Germline CDR1 reads KGHDR; CDR2 reads SFDVKD. Trimming took 3 bases from V and 9 from J; bases not matched to a gene: 10. The CDR3 is made up of 14 amino acids. The DNA of the CDR3 is TGTGCCACCAGTGATCCGGGACAGACCTCTCGGCAGTACTTC. This sequence encodes CATSDPGQTSRQYF.

The chain uses TRBV5-4 and TRBJ1-2; D unclear. CDR1 and CDR2 from the germline V gene are SGHNT and YYREEE (reference sequence). This CDR3 spans 15 amino acids. V lost 0 bases and J 0 bases, leaving 9 bases between the germline ends. CDR3 protein: CASSLGGAPNYGYTF. The CDR3 nucleotides are TGTGCCAGCAGCTTGGGAGGAGCCCCTAACTATGGCTACACCTTC. Supplemented by reference TRBV5-4 and TRBJ1-2, the full variable domain reads ETGVTQSPTHLIKTRGQQVTLRCSSQSGHNTVSWYQQALGQGPQFIFQYYREEENGRGNFPPRFSGLQFPNYSSELNVNALELDDSALYLCASSLGGAPNYGYTFGSGTRLTVV.

This clone was counted a single time. This chain joins TRBV5-5 and TRBJ2-7; weak D call: TRBD2 (5 bases). The germline V gene encodes CDR1 SGHKS and CDR2 YYEKEE (reference sequence). This CDR3 spans 14 amino acids. V dropped 3 bases and J dropped 0 bases, with 10 bases sitting between them. DNA of the CDR3: TGTGCCAGCAGCTCGGACTGGAGCTCCTACGAGCAGTACTTC. It specifies CASSSDWSSYEQYF.

In nucleotides, the CDR3 is TGTGCCAGCAGCTTCATAGCGGGGGAGCCAGGAGAGCAGTACTTC. As protein: CASSFIAGEPGEQYF. This rearrangement joins TRBV7-6 to TRBJ2-7; 9 positions match TRBD2. The CDR3 covers 15 residues. J lost 7 bases, V lost 3 bases, and 10 bases had no gene match. Germline CDR1 reads SGHVS; CDR2 reads FNYEAQ.